Each of the 5 T cell receptor beta chains below was sequenced from the same sample in a study of human T cells and chemical hapten exposure. Stated time point: patch test 3, about 24 weeks after DPC sensitization. Noted treatment: therapeutic diphenylcyclopropenone sensitization with weekly scalp DPC. The template was total RNA from unfractionated whole blood. MiXCR, applied by TCRdb to the RACE reads, yields one record per CDR3 protein. The profile shows tens of thousands of distinct CDR3 sequences, more than 8% of them singletons. The sample consisted of whole blood, taken in connection with sensitization to the hapten diphenylcyclopropenone (DPC). Receptor source: a man aged 50 or older with alopecia areata. Some clones in this sample may be carry-over from other donors' samples.

About this clonotype: A read error may explain this, as a much larger clone is one base away. J is TRBJ2-7 and V is TRBV12-3 or TRBV12-4; 8 positions agree with TRBD1. CDR3 size: 14 residues. The J segment lost 2 bases and the V segment lost 6 bases, leaving 6 bases of the junction unmatched. CDR3: CASSPQGVTYEQYF. The DNA for the CDR3 is TGTGCCAGCAGCCCACAGGGGGTCACCTACGAGCAGTACTTC.

The sample holds many counts of this clonotype. This rearrangement joins TRBV29-1 to TRBJ2-6; D gene ambiguous. Trimming shortened V by 3 bases and J by 0 bases, and 6 bases separated the two germline ends. The V gene's germline CDR1 is SQVTM and CDR2 ANQGSEA. This CDR3 contains 14 residues. CDR3 bases: TGCAGCGTTGACCAAGGCTCTGGGGCCAACGTCCTGACTTTC. It encodes CSVDQGSGANVLTF. The full variable domain, with the rest looked up from reference TRBV29-1 and TRBJ2-6, is SAVISQKPSRDICQRGTSLTIQCQVDSQVTMMFWYRQQPGQSLTLIATANQGSEATYESGFVIDKFPISRPNLTFSTLTVSNMSPEDSSIYLCSVDQGSGANVLTFGAGSRLTVL.

This clonotype was found many times. The J gene is TRBJ1-6, the V gene TRBV7-3; D may be TRBD1 (5 bases). The length of the CDR3 is 15 residues. Germline CDR1 and CDR2: SGHTA and FQGTGA. With 5 bases removed from V and 9 bases from J, the gap between germline ends came to 17 bases. The CDR3 DNA is TGTGCCAGCAGCGAAAAGACAGCGCTCCGTTCACCCCTCCACTTT. Protein product: CASSEKTALRSPLHF. Variable domain in full (rest from reference TRBV7-3 and TRBJ1-6): GAGVSQTPSNKVTEKGKYVELRCDPISGHTALYWYRQSLGQGPEFLIYFQGTGAADDSGLPNDRFFAVRPEGSVSTLKIQRTERGDSAVYLCASSEKTALRSPLHFGNGTRLTVT.

The rearrangement uses TRBV9 and TRBJ1-1, with 9 positions matching TRBD1. V shed 2 bases, J shed 6 bases, and the junction held 5 bases outside the gene matches. CDR1 is SGDLS and CDR2 is YYNGEE in the germline V gene. The CDR3 totals 14 residues. CDR3 region: CASSVGTGKAEAFF. The CDR3, as DNA: TGTGCCAGCAGCGTGGGGACAGGGAAGGCTGAAGCTTTCTTT.

This clonotype was counted between two and nine times. CDR3 in amino acids: CASSYGGTYEQYF. CDR3 bases: TGTGCCAGCAGTTACGGGGGAACTTACGAGCAGTACTTC. The chain links TRBV6-6 to TRBJ2-7, with D perhaps given as TRBD1 or TRBD2 (5 bases each). V was shortened by 2 bases and J by 4 bases, with 9 bases between the two germline ends. In germline, CDR1 is MNHNY, CDR2 SVGAGI (reference sequence). This CDR3 is built from 13 residues.